The rows below give T cell receptor beta chains drawn from one sample of a study of graft-versus-host responses after intestinal transplantation. Profiled with immunoSEQ multiplex PCR; TCRdb holds only in-frame clones, not every one. The data show roughly 69,000 clones, approximately 92% seen once. The specimen was bone marrow, collected 734 days after intestinal transplantation. The receptors originated from a human patient who received an intestinal transplant, so some T cells may come from the graft donor. Both conserved end residues are part of each CDR3. The order of the fields is V gene, J gene, D gene, clone size, CDR3 protein, CDR3 DNA. D genes are given only for firm matches. Clone sizes are given selectively: once, few, many, or a class where the clone is expanded.

V: TRBV7-4; J: TRBJ2-2; D: NA; size: NA; CDR3: CASSSPLGRDTGELFF; DNA: TGTGCCAGCAGCTCCCCCCTGGGTCGGGACACCGGGGAGCTGTTTTTT
V: TRBV6-6; J: TRBJ1-2; D: NA; size: NA; CDR3: CASSYPMLLYGYTF; DNA: TGTGCCAGCAGTTACCCTATGTTACTATATGGCTACACCTTC
V: TRBV18; J: TRBJ2-5; D: NA; size: NA; CDR3: CASSLRQEGETQYF; DNA: TGTGCCAGCTCCCTTCGACAGGAGGGAGAGACCCAGTACTTC
V: TRBV6-6; J: TRBJ1-6; D: NA; size: NA; CDR3: CASSLTPGGSPLHF; DNA: TGTGCCAGCAGCCTTACACCGGGGGGTTCACCCCTCCACTTT
V: TRBV5-1; J: TRBJ1-2; D: NA; size: NA; CDR3: CASSAGSPRPNYGYTF; DNA: TGCGCCAGCAGTGCCGGGTCCCCCCGTCCTAACTATGGCTACACCTTC
V: TRBV10-1; J: TRBJ1-1; D: NA; size: NA; CDR3: CASSVRRGTEAFF; DNA: TGCGCCAGCAGTGTCAGACGAGGCACTGAAGCTTTCTTT
V: TRBV6-6; J: TRBJ1-5; D: TRBD1; size: NA; CDR3: CASRPGGVSLPQHF; DNA: TGTGCCAGCAGACCAGGGGGGGTTAGCCTGCCCCAGCATTTT
V: TRBV5-6; J: TRBJ2-7; D: NA; size: NA; CDR3: CASSLLLGWHYEQYF; DNA: TGTGCCAGCAGCTTGCTGCTGGGGTGGCACTACGAGCAGTACTTC
V: TRBV29-1; J: TRBJ2-7; D: NA; size: once; CDR3: CSVAPAGHLKGEQYF; DNA: TGCAGCGTTGCCCCGGCGGGACACCTCAAAGGCGAGCAGTACTTC
V: TRBV4-2; J: TRBJ1-5; D: NA; size: NA; CDR3: CASSQEGDQPQHF; DNA: TGTGCCAGCAGCCAAGAAGGGGATCAGCCCCAGCATTTT
V: TRBV4-1; J: TRBJ2-1; D: NA; size: NA; CDR3: CASSQDMVRRSSYNEQFF; DNA: TGCGCCAGCAGCCAAGATATGGTACGACGGAGTTCCTACAATGAGCAGTTCTTC
V: TRBV7-9; J: TRBJ1-2; D: NA; size: NA; CDR3: CASSLVARANYGYTF; DNA: TGTGCCAGCAGCTTAGTTGCCAGAGCGAACTATGGCTACACCTTC
V: TRBV7-9; J: TRBJ1-2; D: NA; size: NA; CDR3: CASSLVRGRYYGYTF; DNA: TGTGCCAGCAGCTTAGTACGGGGAAGATACTATGGCTACACCTTC
V: TRBV14; J: TRBJ2-5; D: NA; size: NA; CDR3: CASSRRLDGQETQYF; DNA: TGTGCCAGCAGCCGAAGACTGGACGGTCAAGAGACCCAGTACTTC
V: TRBV11-3; J: TRBJ1-1; D: NA; size: once; CDR3: CASSLRVNTEAFF; DNA: TGTGCCAGCAGCCTCAGGGTGAACACTGAAGCTTTCTTT
V: TRBV7-3; J: TRBJ2-3; D: NA; size: NA; CDR3: CASSLMALGTDTQYF; DNA: TGTGCCAGCAGCTTGATGGCGTTAGGCACAGATACGCAGTATTTT
V: TRBV10-3; J: TRBJ1-2; D: NA; size: NA; CDR3: CATGPPNYGYTF; DNA: TGTGCCACCGGGCCTCCTAACTATGGCTACACCTTC
V: TRBV6-6; J: TRBJ2-3; D: NA; size: NA; CDR3: CASIGGTFADTQYF; DNA: TGTGCCAGCATAGGGGGGACTTTCGCAGATACGCAGTATTTT
V: TRBV27; J: TRBJ2-2; D: NA; size: NA; CDR3: CASSFNTGELFF; DNA: TGTGCCAGCAGTTTCAACACCGGGGAGCTGTTTTTT
V: TRBV6-1; J: TRBJ1-5; D: NA; size: NA; CDR3: CASSDSSNQPQHF; DNA: TGTGCCAGCAGTGACAGTAGCAATCAGCCCCAGCATTTT
V: TRBV19; J: TRBJ2-3; D: NA; size: NA; CDR3: CASSIMSDTQYF; DNA: TGTGCCAGTAGTATAATGTCAGATACGCAGTATTTT
V: TRBV5-4; J: TRBJ1-6; D: NA; size: NA; CDR3: CASRQSGSSYNSPLHF; DNA: TGTGCCAGCAGGCAGAGCGGCAGCTCCTATAATTCACCCCTCCACTTT
V: TRBV11-3; J: TRBJ2-1; D: TRBD2; size: NA; CDR3: CASSLGGGTQFF; DNA: TGTGCCAGCAGCTTGGGCGGGGGGACGCAGTTCTTC
V: TRBV7-9; J: TRBJ2-1; D: NA; size: NA; CDR3: CASSFSGGAFLGNEQFF; DNA: TGTGCCAGCAGCTTTTCCGGGGGAGCGTTTCTCGGCAATGAGCAGTTCTTC
V: TRBV7-9; J: TRBJ1-2; D: NA; size: NA; CDR3: CASSYELLNYGYTF; DNA: TGTGCCAGCAGCTACGAACTCCTTAACTATGGCTACACCTTC
V: TRBV5-4; J: TRBJ2-7; D: TRBD1; size: NA; CDR3: CASSLTGAKYEQYF; DNA: TGTGCCAGCAGCTTGACAGGGGCTAAATACGAGCAGTACTTC
V: TRBV5-4; J: TRBJ2-7; D: TRBD2; size: NA; CDR3: CASRTSESYEQYF; DNA: TGTGCCAGCCGGACTAGCGAGTCCTACGAGCAGTACTTC
V: TRBV2; J: TRBJ2-2; D: NA; size: NA; CDR3: CARGPSSGELFF; DNA: TGTGCCAGGGGACCATCCTCTGGGGAGCTGTTTTTT
V: TRBV7-9; J: TRBJ1-3; D: NA; size: NA; CDR3: CASSERTVSGNTIYF; DNA: TGTGCCAGCAGCGAGAGAACAGTATCTGGAAACACCATATATTTT
V: TRBV7-6; J: TRBJ2-2; D: NA; size: NA; CDR3: CASSPTSMNTGELFF; DNA: TGTGCCAGCAGCCCGACTAGTATGAACACCGGGGAGCTGTTTTTT
V: TRBV7-6; J: TRBJ2-3; D: NA; size: few; CDR3: CASSLTGADTQYF; DNA: TGTGCCAGCAGCTTAACCGGAGCAGATACGCAGTATTTT
V: TRBV29-1; J: TRBJ2-2; D: NA; size: NA; CDR3: CSVVLRGADTGELFF; DNA: TGCAGCGTTGTACTTAGGGGCGCCGACACCGGGGAGCTGTTTTTT
V: TRBV2; J: TRBJ2-5; D: NA; size: NA; CDR3: CASRYEETQYF; DNA: TGTGCCAGCAGATACGAAGAGACCCAGTACTTC
V: TRBV7-2; J: TRBJ2-7; D: NA; size: NA; CDR3: CASSLVYPLGASYF; DNA: TGTGCCAGCAGCTTAGTATATCCCCTTGGAGCATCATACTTC
V: TRBV7-7; J: TRBJ2-5; D: NA; size: NA; CDR3: CASSPTGRETQYF; DNA: TGTGCCAGCAGTCCCACAGGGAGGGAGACCCAGTACTTC
V: TRBV6-1; J: TRBJ1-1; D: NA; size: NA; CDR3: CASSEAWMNTEAFF; DNA: TGTGCCAGCAGTGAAGCGTGGATGAACACTGAAGCTTTCTTT
V: TRBV7-9; J: TRBJ2-7; D: TRBD1; size: NA; CDR3: CASSQTGGYEQYF; DNA: TGTGCCAGCAGCCAGACAGGGGGCTACGAGCAGTACTTC
V: TRBV6-1; J: TRBJ1-2; D: TRBD1; size: NA; CDR3: CASSYGTGEGYTF; DNA: TGTGCCAGCAGTTATGGGACAGGGGAAGGCTACACCTTC
V: TRBV5-1; J: TRBJ2-7; D: TRBD2; size: NA; CDR3: CASSFRSSGTREQYF; DNA: TGCGCCAGCAGTTTTAGGTCTAGCGGGACACGGGAGCAGTACTTC